Listed here are 8 T cell receptor beta chains from one sample, sequenced in a study of PD-L1 blockade in urothelial cancer. The method was immunoSEQ multiplex PCR; TCRdb's version includes in-frame clones alone and lacks a portion of them. The repertoire holds 30,000 or so clones, roughly 87% seen once, with approximately 8.2% in the top ten. Time point defined: peripheral blood 6 weeks after treatment start. This specimen consisted of PBMCs, obtained around atezolizumab (anti-PD-L1) treatment. The receptors were gathered from an older man with urothelial cancer.

The rearrangement uses TRBV9 and TRBJ2-5; a weak D match, TRBD1 (5 bases). The CDR3 contains 15 residues. V shed 3 bases and J shed 4 bases, with 16 bases lying between them. The germline gives CDR1 SGDLS, CDR2 YYNGEE. CDR3 coding DNA: TGTGCCAGCAGCGAGGGAAGGCAGGGCTCAGAGACCCAGTACTTC. Amino acid sequence: CASSEGRQGSETQYF.

This chain connects TRBV18 to TRBJ2-5, with unresolved D. In germline, CDR1 is KGHSH, CDR2 LQKENI. The CDR3 runs to 14 residues. V lost 0 bases and J lost 5, with 10 bases in between. The CDR3 loop is CASSPPERQETQYF. DNA for the CDR3: TGTGCCAGCTCACCACCAGAGAGGCAGGAGACCCAGTACTTC.

The V and J genes are TRBV7-9 and TRBJ2-1; 10 nucleotides agree with TRBD2. The CDR3 consists of 14 residues. V was clipped by 4 bases and J by 5 bases; unmatched bases: 2. Germline assignment: CDR1 SEHNR and CDR2 FQNEAQ (reference sequence). For the CDR3, the DNA is TGTGCCAGCAGCTCTGGACTAGCGGACAATGAGCAGTTCTTC. Protein sequence: CASSSGLADNEQFF.

DNA for the CDR3: TGTGCCAGCAGCATACCGGTCCCTCCGGGGGGTGGCACTGAAGCTTTCTTT. Its translation is CASSIPVPPGGGTEAFF. This chain links TRBV7-7 with TRBJ1-1; the D gene is possibly TRBD1 (5 bases). Trimming shortened V by 5 bases and J by 4 bases, and 23 bases separated the two germline ends. CDR3 length: 17 amino acids. Germline CDR1 is SSHAT and CDR2 is FNYEAQ (reference sequence). The whole variable domain, remainder taken from reference TRBV7-7 and TRBJ1-1, is GAGVSQSPRYKVTKRGQDVTLRCDPISSHATLYWYQQALGQGPEFLTYFNYEAQPDKSGLPSDRFSAERPEGSISTLTIQRTEQRDSAMYRCASSIPVPPGGGTEAFFGQGTRLTVV.

This clone was detected only once. In DNA form, the CDR3 reads TGTGCCATCAGTGAAAGAGACTTGAACACTGAAGCTTTCTTT. Translation: CAISERDLNTEAFF. The chain couples TRBV10-3 to TRBJ1-1; D is unclear. This CDR3 region has 14 residues. V was shortened by 3 bases and J by 0 bases, with 8 bases between the two germline ends. Germline CDR1 reads ENHRY; CDR2 reads SYGVKD.

The chain combines TRBV6-5 with TRBJ2-3; a possible D gene is TRBD1 (6 bases). Germline V gene lookup returns CDR1 MNHEY and CDR2 SVGAGI. The V end was cut by 0 bases, the J end by 1 base, with 11 bases between. There are 16 residues in the CDR3. The CDR3 region has the DNA TGTGCCAGCAGTTACTCTTCAGGGGAAGGCACAGATACGCAGTATTTT. It translates to CASSYSSGEGTDTQYF.

The V call is TRBV21-1, the J call TRBJ2-3; no DNA check was done on the table's D call, TRBD2. TRBV21-1 is listed as a pseudogene. The CDR3 runs to 16 residues. The CDR3 nucleotides read TGTGCCAGCAGCAAAGTGGAGCGGGGGAGCACAGATACGCAGTATTTT. Its translation: CASSKVERGSTDTQYF.

The rearrangement joins TRBV5-1 to TRBJ1-1; D is ambiguous. The V end was cut by 0 bases, the J end by 1 base, with 7 bases between. Germline lookup yields CDR1 SGHRS and CDR2 YFSETQ. The CDR3 is 14 residues long. CDR3 residues: CASSLGLKNTEAFF. CDR3 DNA sequence: TGCGCCAGCAGCTTGGGGCTGAAGAACACTGAAGCTTTCTTT. Complete variable domain (other parts from reference TRBV5-1 and TRBJ1-1): KAGVTQTPRYLIKTRGQQVTLSCSPISGHRSVSWYQQTPGQGLQFLFEYFSETQRNKGNFPGRFSGRQFSNSRSEMNVSTLELGDSALYLCASSLGLKNTEAFFGQGTRLTVV.